This T cell receptor beta chain was captured in a study of blood T cell repertoires in COVID-19. Study-level information: Acute-phase and convalescent COVID-19 samples originated in the United States, Italy and Spain.

Methods used by the authors: By means of reference gene primer amplification, nucleated cell counts were estimated. Produced via immunoSEQ multiplex PCR; TCRdb's table is partial and in-frame only. V, J and clone size reflect that table, while D and trimming were determined from the DNA. The table includes about 24,000 clones, roughly 83% detected once. This CDR3 has 18 amino acids. The trim removed 0 bases at V and 2 bases at J, leaving 11 bases unmatched. Looked up from germline, CDR1 is LGHNA and CDR2 is YSLEER. The chain recombines TRBV4-3 with TRBJ2-7, with 9 bases lining up with TRBD1. The sample taken for sequencing was peripheral blood. The receptor comes from a human donor with active COVID-19. The donor label of this sample is uncertain. The CDR3 region has the DNA TGCGCCAGCAGCCAAGAGTTACCTAACAGGGGGCTTACCTACGAGCAGTACTTC. Its translation: CASSQELPNRGLTYEQYF.